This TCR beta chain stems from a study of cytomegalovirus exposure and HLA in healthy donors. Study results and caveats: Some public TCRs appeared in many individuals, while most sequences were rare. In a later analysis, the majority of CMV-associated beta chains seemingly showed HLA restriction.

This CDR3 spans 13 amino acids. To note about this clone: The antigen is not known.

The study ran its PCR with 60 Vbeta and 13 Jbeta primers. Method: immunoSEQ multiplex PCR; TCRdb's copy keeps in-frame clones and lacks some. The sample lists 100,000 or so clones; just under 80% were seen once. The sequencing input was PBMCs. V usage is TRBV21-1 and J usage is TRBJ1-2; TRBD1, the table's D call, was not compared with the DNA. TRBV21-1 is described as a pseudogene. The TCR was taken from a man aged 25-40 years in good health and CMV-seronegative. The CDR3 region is CASSKGQGYGYTF. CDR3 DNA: TGTGCCAGCAGCAAAGGGCAGGGCTATGGCTACACCTTC.